This T cell receptor beta chain was sequenced during a study of cytomegalovirus exposure and HLA in healthy donors. Turning to this clone: One junction end does not reproduce the germline sequence, and a read error may be involved.

Primers: 60 Vbeta forward and 13 Jbeta reverse. The method was immunoSEQ multiplex PCR; TCRdb's version includes in-frame clones alone and lacks a portion of them. The table lists about 94,000 clones, roughly 80% of them singletons. The CDR3 runs 14 residues. Germline CDR1 is SEHNR and CDR2 is FQNEAQ (reference sequence). The sequence derives from a middle-aged man in good health and CMV-seropositive. The sequencing input was PBMCs. The J gene is TRBJ2-7, the V gene TRBV7-9, with 9 bases matching TRBD1. This CDR3 reads CSSGRDRGYYEQYF. For the CDR3, the DNA is TGTTCCAGCGGTCGCGACAGGGGGTACTACGAGCAGTACTTC. The full variable domain, completed using reference TRBV7-9 and TRBJ2-7, is DTGVSQNPRHKITKRGQNVTFRCDPISEHNRLYWYRQTLGQGPEFLTYFQNEAQLEKSRLLSDRFSAERPKGSFSTLEIQRTEQGDSAMYLCSSGRDRGYYEQYFGPGTRLTVT.